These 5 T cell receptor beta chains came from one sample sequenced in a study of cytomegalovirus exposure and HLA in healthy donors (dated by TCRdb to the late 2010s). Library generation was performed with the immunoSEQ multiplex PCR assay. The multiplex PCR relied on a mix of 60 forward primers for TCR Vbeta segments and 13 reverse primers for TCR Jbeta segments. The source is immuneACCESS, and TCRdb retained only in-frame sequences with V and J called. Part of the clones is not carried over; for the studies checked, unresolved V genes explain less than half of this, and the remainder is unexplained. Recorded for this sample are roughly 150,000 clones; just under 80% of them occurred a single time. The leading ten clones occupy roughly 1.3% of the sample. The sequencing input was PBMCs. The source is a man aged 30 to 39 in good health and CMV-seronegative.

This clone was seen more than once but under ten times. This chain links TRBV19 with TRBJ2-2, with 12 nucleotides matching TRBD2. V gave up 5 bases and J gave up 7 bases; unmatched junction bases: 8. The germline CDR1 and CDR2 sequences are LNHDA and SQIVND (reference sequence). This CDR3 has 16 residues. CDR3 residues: CASSPGLAGGVGELFF. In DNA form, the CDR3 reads TGTGCCAGTAGTCCCGGTCTAGCGGGGGGGGTCGGGGAGCTGTTTTTT.

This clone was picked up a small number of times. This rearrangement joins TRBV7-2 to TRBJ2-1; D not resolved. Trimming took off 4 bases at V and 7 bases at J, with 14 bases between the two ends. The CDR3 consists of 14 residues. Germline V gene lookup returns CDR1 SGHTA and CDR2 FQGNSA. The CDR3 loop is CASSSRVARNEQFF. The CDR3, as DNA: TGTGCCAGCAGCTCCCGGGTCGCGCGTAATGAGCAGTTCTTC.

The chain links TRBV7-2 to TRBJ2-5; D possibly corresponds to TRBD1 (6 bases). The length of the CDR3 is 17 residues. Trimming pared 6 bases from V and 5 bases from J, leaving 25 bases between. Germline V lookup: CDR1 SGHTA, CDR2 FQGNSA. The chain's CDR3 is CASSPLGDTFMGETQYF. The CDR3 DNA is TGTGCCAGCAGTCCACTCGGGGACACCTTTATGGGGGAGACCCAGTACTTC.

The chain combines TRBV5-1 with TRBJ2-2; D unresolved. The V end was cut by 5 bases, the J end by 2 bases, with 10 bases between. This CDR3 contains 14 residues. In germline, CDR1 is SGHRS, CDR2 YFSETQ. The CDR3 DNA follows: TGCGCCAGCAGACCTCTACTCAACACCGGGGAGCTGTTTTTT. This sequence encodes CASRPLLNTGELFF. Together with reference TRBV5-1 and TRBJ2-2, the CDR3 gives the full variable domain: KAGVTQTPRYLIKTRGQQVTLSCSPISGHRSVSWYQQTPGQGLQFLFEYFSETQRNKGNFPGRFSGRQFSNSRSEMNVSTLELGDSALYLCASRPLLNTGELFFGEGSRLTVL.

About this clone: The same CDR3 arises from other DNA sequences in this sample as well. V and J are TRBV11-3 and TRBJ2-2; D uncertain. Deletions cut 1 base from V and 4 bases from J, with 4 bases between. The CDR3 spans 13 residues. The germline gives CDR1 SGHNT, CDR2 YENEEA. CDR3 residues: CASSLAVTGELFF. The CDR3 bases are TGTGCCAGCAGCTTAGCAGTCACCGGGGAGCTGTTTTTT. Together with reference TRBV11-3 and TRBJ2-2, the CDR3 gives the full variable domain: EAGVVQSPRYKIIEKKQPVAFWCNPISGHNTLYWYLQNLGQGPELLIRYENEEAVDDSQLPKDRFSAERLKGVDSTLKIQPAELGDSAVYLCASSLAVTGELFFGEGSRLTVL.